Listed below are T cell receptor beta chains from one sample, sequenced in a study of shared clonotypes between healthy human individuals. Data came from immunoSEQ multiplex PCR; TCRdb stores just in-frame clones and leaves some out. This sample has roughly 700,000 clones, with 74% found just once. Specimen: memory CD4+ T cells sorted from blood. Source of these receptors: a woman in her twenties or thirties in good health. The CDR3 runs from the conserved cysteine through the conserved F or W. D genes are given only for firm matches. Clone size, where shown, is once, few, many, or a class for clones that have expanded.

>NA|TRBJ2-1|NA|TRBV2
CASSVGDYNEQFF
TGTGCCAGCAGTGTAGGGGACTACAATGAGCAGTTCTTC
>NA|TRBJ2-3|NA|TRBV5-6
CASMEAPASPTDTQYF
TGTGCCAGCATGGAGGCTCCGGCTAGCCCCACAGATACGCAGTATTTT
>few|TRBJ2-2|NA|TRBV29-1
CSGIKGSANTGELFF
TGCAGCGGGATTAAGGGGTCGGCGAACACCGGGGAGCTGTTTTTT
>NA|TRBJ1-4|NA|TRBV11-2
CASSFRINEKLFF
TGTGCCAGCAGCTTCCGGATAAATGAAAAACTGTTTTTT
>NA|TRBJ2-4|TRBD2|TRBV28
CASSLGRVGNIQYF
TGTGCCAGCAGTTTGGGGAGGGTCGGAAACATTCAGTACTTC
>once|TRBJ1-2|NA|TRBV28
CASSPDLGRMYGYTF
TGTGCCAGCAGTCCCGATTTGGGTCGGATGTATGGCTACACCTTC
>NA|TRBJ1-4|TRBD1|TRBV19
CASNGGPGQPNEKLFF
TGTGCCAGTAACGGTGGCCCGGGACAGCCTAATGAAAAACTGTTTTTT
>once|TRBJ2-7|NA|TRBV5-4
CASSLVSGYEQYF
TGTGCCAGCAGCTTGGTTAGCGGCTACGAGCAGTACTTC
>NA|TRBJ2-5|NA|TRBV5-1
CASSPMSVQETQYF
TGCGCCAGCAGCCCCATGAGCGTTCAAGAGACCCAGTACTTC
>NA|TRBJ1-6|TRBD1|TRBV9
CASPTGQGNSPLHF
TGTGCCAGCCCCACCGGACAGGGAAATTCACCCCTCCACTTT
>once|TRBJ1-2|NA|TRBV6-5
CASKNNRGPNYGYTF
TGTGCCAGCAAAAATAATCGTGGGCCTAACTATGGCTACACCTTC
>many|TRBJ1-3|NA|TRBV5-1
CASSRGESGNTIYF
TGCGCCAGCAGCAGGGGAGAATCTGGAAACACCATATATTTT
>NA|TRBJ2-2|TRBD2|TRBV6-6
CASVQREGNTGELFF
TGTGCCAGCGTCCAGCGGGAGGGGAACACCGGGGAGCTGTTTTTT
>NA|TRBJ2-2|NA|TRBV18
CASSRHPDGELFF
TGTGCCAGCTCACGACACCCGGACGGGGAGCTGTTTTTT
>NA|TRBJ2-7|NA|TRBV6-5
CASLGSYEQYF
TGTGCCAGTTTAGGGAGCTACGAGCAGTACTTC
>NA|TRBJ2-1|NA|TRBV5-4
CASSQTGTQSGNEQFF
TGTGCCAGCAGCCAAACCGGGACACAATCGGGCAATGAGCAGTTCTTC
>NA|TRBJ2-3|TRBD2|TRBV5-1
CASSLGTSGMSTDTQYF
TGCGCCAGCAGCTTGGGGACTAGCGGGATGAGCACAGATACGCAGTATTTT
>NA|TRBJ2-7|TRBD1|TRBV6-5
CASSYSGTGSSYEQYF
TGTGCCAGCAGTTACTCGGGGACAGGGAGCTCCTACGAGCAGTACTTC
>NA|TRBJ2-1|TRBD2|TRBV28
CASSFPASGRPGQFF
TGTGCCAGCAGTTTCCCGGCTAGCGGGAGGCCAGGGCAGTTCTTC
>NA|TRBJ2-5|TRBD2|TRBV2
CASTLSLAGGTGTQYF
TGTGCCAGCACTCTATCTCTAGCGGGAGGTACTGGGACCCAGTACTTC
>NA|TRBJ1-5|TRBD1|TRBV13
CASSLGPGTGGFQPQHF
TGTGCCAGCAGCTTGGGACCCGGGACAGGGGGATTTCAGCCCCAGCATTTT
>NA|TRBJ1-6|NA|TRBV14
CASSQGYYNSPLHF
TGTGCCAGCAGCCAAGGTTACTATAATTCACCCCTCCACTTT
>NA|TRBJ2-6|NA|TRBV27
CASSSAPGTPGANVLTF
TGTGCCAGCAGTAGCGCCCCAGGGACCCCTGGGGCCAACGTCCTGACTTTC
>NA|TRBJ2-5|NA|TRBV2
CASRSGGETQYF
TGTGCCAGCAGATCAGGTGGAGAGACCCAGTACTTC
>NA|TRBJ1-5|NA|TRBV28
CASSEAAGTQPQHF
TGTGCCAGCTCAGAAGCCGCAGGTACTCAGCCCCAGCATTTT
>NA|TRBJ2-3|TRBD2|TRBV28
CASSFFGLAGEADTQYF
TGTGCCAGCAGTTTCTTCGGACTAGCGGGAGAAGCAGATACGCAGTATTTT
>NA|TRBJ2-1|NA|TRBV7-9
CASSEDPLDEQFF
TGTGCCAGCAGCGAAGACCCCTTGGATGAGCAGTTCTTC
>NA|TRBJ1-5|TRBD1|TRBV28
CASRPIQVLRGQPQHF
TGTGCCAGCAGACCGATACAGGTCCTCAGGGGGCAGCCCCAGCATTTT
>NA|TRBJ2-7|NA|TRBV14
CASSQRGNMGYEQYF
TGTGCCAGCAGCCAGAGGGGCAACATGGGCTACGAGCAGTACTTC
>once|TRBJ1-3|NA|TRBV7-9
CASTKSASGNTIYF
TGTGCCAGCACGAAAAGTGCCTCTGGAAACACCATATATTTT
>NA|TRBJ2-7|NA|TRBV28
CASNGQEGSYEQYF
TGTGCGAGCAACGGACAGGAGGGCTCCTACGAGCAGTACTTC
>once|TRBJ1-1|TRBD1|TRBV4-1
CASSQGIGTGGNTEAFF
TGCGCCAGCAGCCAAGGGATCGGGACAGGGGGGAACACTGAAGCTTTCTTT
>NA|TRBJ1-3|NA|TRBV5-8
CASSWGQPISGNTIYF
TGTGCCAGCAGCTGGGGACAACCAATCTCTGGAAACACCATATATTTT
>NA|TRBJ1-1|NA|TRBV13
CASSYGATEAFF
TGTGCCAGCAGCTACGGAGCCACTGAAGCTTTCTTT
>few|TRBJ2-1|NA|TRBV5-1
CASSLVATSYNEQFF
TGCGCCAGCAGCTTAGTGGCAACGTCCTACAATGAGCAGTTCTTC
>few|TRBJ1-1|NA|TRBV5-1
CASSWGTENTEAFF
TGCGCCAGCAGCTGGGGAACGGAGAACACTGAAGCTTTCTTT
>NA|TRBJ2-1|TRBD1|TRBV7-8
CASSPDRGRNEQFF
TGTGCCAGCAGCCCGGACAGGGGGCGGAATGAGCAGTTCTTC
>NA|TRBJ1-1|NA|TRBV5-6
CASSLLGDLNTEAFF
TGTGCCAGCAGCTTACTAGGGGATCTTAACACTGAAGCTTTCTTT
>NA|TRBJ1-1|TRBD1|TRBV30
CAWSSRGESEAFF
TGTGCCTGGAGTTCCAGGGGGGAATCTGAAGCTTTCTTT
>NA|TRBJ2-6|NA|TRBV5-4
CASSQGTSGANVLTF
TGTGCCAGCAGCCAAGGAACGTCCGGGGCCAACGTCCTGACTTTC
>NA|TRBJ2-1|NA|TRBV18
CASSPGSADEQFF
TGTGCCAGCTCACCAGGGAGTGCGGATGAGCAGTTCTTC
>NA|TRBJ1-4|NA|TRBV25-1
CASSEYVGDSTNEKLFF
TGTGCCAGCAGTGAATATGTAGGGGACTCAACTAATGAAAAACTGTTTTTT
>NA|TRBJ1-3|TRBD1|TRBV27
CASSRGTGTNTIYF
TGTGCCAGCAGTCGAGGGACAGGAACAAACACCATATATTTT
>NA|TRBJ2-5|NA|TRBV7-8
CASSSLGEYQETQYF
TGTGCCAGCAGCTCCTTAGGGGAGTACCAAGAGACCCAGTACTTC
>NA|TRBJ1-1|TRBD1|TRBV28
CASRLDRALRAFF
TGTGCCAGCAGGCTCGACAGGGCACTCAGGGCTTTCTTT
>NA|TRBJ2-7|NA|TRBV15
CATSAISGSYEQYF
TGTGCCACCAGCGCAATAAGCGGCTCCTACGAGCAGTACTTC
>NA|TRBJ2-6|NA|TRBV2
CASSVRGSGANVLTF
TGTGCCAGCAGTGTAAGGGGCTCTGGGGCCAACGTCCTGACTTTC
>NA|TRBJ2-5|NA|TRBV11-3
CASSSGRGGFETQYF
TGTGCCAGCAGCTCCGGACGCGGCGGATTCGAGACCCAGTACTTC
>NA|TRBJ1-2|TRBD1|TRBV19
CASRTDRDEYGYTF
TGTGCCAGTAGGACGGACAGGGATGAATATGGCTACACCTTC
>NA|TRBJ1-4|NA|TRBV19
CASSFLPGQNEKLFF
TGTGCCAGTAGTTTTTTGCCGGGACAAAATGAAAAACTGTTTTTT
>NA|TRBJ1-2|NA|TRBV6-5
CASSYSRGEYGYTF
TGTGCCAGCAGTTACAGTAGGGGGGAGTATGGCTACACCTTC
>NA|TRBJ1-2|NA|TRBV6-6
CASRGRDNYGYTF
TGTGCCAGCAGGGGCCGGGACAACTATGGCTACACCTTC
>NA|TRBJ2-3|TRBD2|TRBV29-1
CSVGSSGRVADTQYF
TGCAGCGTTGGTTCAAGCGGGAGGGTTGCAGATACGCAGTATTTT
>once|TRBJ2-7|NA|TRBV19
CASSISRTTSDEQYF
TGTGCCAGTAGTATTTCGCGGACCACGAGCGACGAGCAGTACTTC
>NA|TRBJ1-2|NA|TRBV30
CASQSLDNYGYTF
TGTGCCTCGCAGAGCCTCGATAACTATGGCTACACCTTC